These 2 T cell receptor beta chains came from one sample sequenced in a study of T cells in localized non-small cell lung cancer. The method was immunoSEQ multiplex PCR; TCRdb's version includes in-frame clones alone and lacks a portion of them. The table lists about 40,000 clones, 70% to 90% of them singletons, with 3% to 4.5% in the top ten. Sequenced here: peripheral blood, sampled before any cancer treatment. These TCRs come from a man aged 18 to 50 with stage I lung adenocarcinoma.

The chain couples TRBV18 to TRBJ1-2; D possibly corresponds to TRBD1 (6 bases). The CDR3 covers 17 residues. Between the trimmed V and J ends, which lost 4 bases and 2 bases, there was a span of 20 bases. Per germline, CDR1 KGHSH and CDR2 LQKENI. The CDR3 loop reads CASSQDWSGGENYGYTF. The CDR3, as DNA: TGTGCCAGCTCACAAGATTGGTCCGGGGGCGAAAACTATGGCTACACCTTC.

The chain recombines TRBV28 with TRBJ1-2; tentative D call: TRBD1 (5 bases). The germline V and J ends were trimmed by 3 bases and 2 bases, with 7 bases remaining between them. CDR3 length equals 13 residues. The germline gives CDR1 MDHEN, CDR2 SYDVKM. This chain's CDR3 is CASSFRQNYGYTF. Written as DNA, the CDR3 is TGTGCCAGCAGTTTCCGACAGAACTATGGCTACACCTTC.